Presented here are 18 T cell receptor beta chains from one specimen sequenced in a study of OX40 agonist ivuxolimab in advanced cancers. Here immunoSEQ multiplex PCR was the method, and the copy in TCRdb shows in-frame clones only, minus some. Counted here are 15,000 or so clones, approximately 83% occurring once; the ten biggest clones make up 29%. Source: CD4+ or CD8+ T cells sorted from blood, taken in a trial of the OX40 agonist ivuxolimab. These receptors originate from an adult with an advanced solid tumor such as melanoma, head and neck, liver or kidney cancer.

The chain's CDR3 is CASSLQPPGTSGYEQYF. The CDR3 nucleotides are TGTGCCAGCAGCCTCCAGCCCCCCGGGACTAGCGGCTACGAGCAGTACTTC. The chain has TRBV13 and TRBJ2-7, with TRBD2 matching over 11 bases. This CDR3 is built from 17 residues. Germline V gene sequence: CDR1 PRHDT, CDR2 FYEKMQ (reference sequence). V gave up 5 bases and J gave up 3 bases; unmatched junction bases: 12.

The chain is built from TRBV19 and TRBJ2-3; tentative D call: TRBD1 (6 bases). Germline lookup yields CDR1 LNHDA and CDR2 SQIVND (reference sequence). This CDR3 has 14 amino acids. V was shortened by 1 base and J by 3 bases, with 8 bases between the two germline ends. This CDR3 reads CASSIGRGTDTQYF. CDR3 in DNA: TGTGCCAGTAGTATAGGCAGGGGAACAGATACGCAGTATTTT.

This clone has a handful of counts. The chain is built from TRBV11-3 and TRBJ2-2; TRBD2 agrees at 8 bases. After removal of 0 bases from V and 4 bases from J, the junction contained 7 bases not matched to a gene. CDR1 and CDR2 from the germline V gene are SGHNT and YENEEA. CDR3 length: 17 amino acids. The CDR3 is CASSLDLGLAITGELFF. The CDR3 nucleotides are TGTGCCAGCAGCTTAGATCTCGGACTAGCAATCACCGGGGAGCTGTTTTTT. Using reference TRBV11-3 and TRBJ2-2 for the parts outside the CDR3, the full variable domain is EAGVVQSPRYKIIEKKQPVAFWCNPISGHNTLYWYLQNLGQGPELLIRYENEEAVDDSQLPKDRFSAERLKGVDSTLKIQPAELGDSAVYLCASSLDLGLAITGELFFGEGSRLTVL.

This clone is medium-sized. CDR3 protein: CASSLRGVYEQYF. The DNA for the CDR3 is TGTGCCAGCAGTTTACGAGGGGTATACGAGCAGTACTTC. The chain employs TRBV6-5 and TRBJ2-7, with D possibly called TRBD1 or TRBD2 (5 bases each). Trimming stripped 4 bases from V and 4 bases from J, with 11 bases between. This CDR3 spans 13 amino acids. Germline CDR1 is MNHEY and CDR2 is SVGAGI.

The chain is built from TRBV11-2 and TRBJ2-1, with 11 bases that match TRBD1. The CDR3 extends over 15 amino acids. Germline CDR1 SGHAT, CDR2 FQNNGV. The V and J ends lost 5 bases and 8 bases, in that order; junction bases with no gene match: 8. Written as DNA, the CDR3 is TGTGCCAGCAGCGTCCGGGACAGGGGGTTGGATGAGCAGTTCTTC. Translation: CASSVRDRGLDEQFF.

This sequence joins TRBV6-5 and TRBJ2-6; D gene ambiguous. The V end was cut by 5 bases, the J end by 3 bases, with 11 bases between. The CDR3 runs 15 residues. Germline V gene lookup returns CDR1 MNHEY and CDR2 SVGAGI. The CDR3 sequence: CASSHGSNGANVLTF. DNA for the CDR3: TGTGCCAGCAGTCACGGGTCAAATGGGGCCAACGTCCTGACTTTC.

This clone showed up many times. The J gene is TRBJ2-1, the V gene TRBV9; 9 bases align to TRBD1. The V gene's germline CDR1 is SGDLS and CDR2 YYNGEE. With 4 bases clipped from V and 4 bases from J, the junction kept 6 bases outside the gene matches. The length of the CDR3 is 15 residues. CDR3: CASSNTGTGYNEQFF. CDR3 nucleotides: TGTGCCAGCAGCAACACCGGGACAGGGTACAATGAGCAGTTCTTC.

The chain links TRBV28 to TRBJ1-1, with 9 bases aligning to TRBD1. Trimming at V came to 10 bases and at J to 5 bases, leaving 17 bases not matched to a gene. The germline gives CDR1 MDHEN, CDR2 SYDVKM. This CDR3 is built from 16 residues. CDR3 residues: CATRDRDTPGGTEAFF. The CDR3 DNA sequence: TGTGCCACCCGGGACAGGGATACGCCGGGGGGGACTGAAGCTTTCTTT.

The chain employs TRBV5-4 and TRBJ2-1; TRBD2 agrees at 9 bases. V dropped 0 bases and J dropped 0; count of bases not matched to a gene: 7. Germline assignment: CDR1 SGHNT and CDR2 YYREEE (reference sequence). The CDR3 sequence is 18 residues long. The CDR3 is CASSLDLAGPSSYNEQFF. CDR3 nucleotide sequence: TGTGCCAGCAGCTTGGATCTAGCGGGGCCTAGCTCCTACAATGAGCAGTTCTTC.

The rearrangement links TRBV29-1 to TRBJ1-2, with 7 bases aligning to TRBD1. V trimming: 5 bases; J trimming: 4 bases; junction bases outside the gene matches: 7. CDR1 and CDR2 (germline): SQVTM, ANQGSEA. The CDR3 extends over 13 amino acids. The CDR3 bases are TGCAGCGTTACTCTGGGACAGTTCTATGGCTACACCTTC. Protein sequence: CSVTLGQFYGYTF.

The CDR3 bases are TGTGCCACCAGTGGGGCGAGCGCTGAAGCTTTCTTT. Amino acid sequence: CATSGASAEAFF. V usage is TRBV15 and J usage is TRBJ1-1; D may be TRBD1 (5 bases). Germline CDR1 and CDR2: LNHNV and YYDKDF (reference sequence). V was trimmed by 6 bases and J by 6 bases, leaving 11 bases between them. The CDR3 runs to 12 residues. The full variable domain, in which reference TRBV15 and TRBJ1-1 provide the parts outside the CDR3, is DAMVIQNPRYQVTQFGKPVTLSCSQTLNHNVMYWYQQKSSQAPKLLFHYYDKDFNNEADTPDNFQSRRPNTSFCFLDIRSPGLGDTAMYLCATSGASAEAFFGQGTRLTVV.

The V gene is TRBV27, the J gene TRBJ2-1, with D perhaps given as TRBD1 or TRBD2 (5 bases each). The CDR3 covers 16 residues. Trimming took off 7 bases at V and 3 bases at J, with 19 bases between the two ends. Germline V gene data show CDR1 as MNHEY and CDR2 as SMNVEV (reference sequence). The CDR3 coding sequence is TGTGCCAGCAATTCTTTCGGGGCTAGTCTCTACAATGAGCAGTTCTTC. Protein: CASNSFGASLYNEQFF.

V gene TRBV11-2 combines with J gene TRBJ1-1, with D tentatively TRBD1 (5 bases). The V end was cut by 2 bases, the J end by 0 bases, with 13 bases between. The CDR3 runs to 16 residues. Germline CDR1 reads SGHAT; CDR2 reads FQNNGV. The CDR3 here is CASSLRPQTVNTEAFF. For the CDR3, the DNA is TGTGCCAGCAGCTTACGACCCCAGACAGTGAACACTGAAGCTTTCTTT.

This clone was picked up one time. The rearrangement joins TRBV2 to TRBJ2-3; TRBD2 matches at 7 bases. Germline V gene lookup returns CDR1 SNHLY and CDR2 FYNNEI. CDR3 length: 14 residues. The ends lost 6 bases at V and 3 bases at J; junction bases unmatched: 6. For the CDR3, the DNA is TGTGCCAGCAGATATCCTAGCGGAACAGATACGCAGTATTTT. This sequence encodes CASRYPSGTDTQYF. Filled out from reference TRBV2 and TRBJ2-3, the complete variable domain reads EPEVTQTPSHQVTQMGQEVILRCVPISNHLYFYWYRQILGQKVEFLVSFYNNEISEKSEIFDDQFSVERPDGSNFTLKIRSTKLEDSAMYFCASRYPSGTDTQYFGPGTRLTVL.

The gene calls are TRBV19 and TRBJ1-1, with TRBD1 identical over 11 bases. Germline V CDR1 and CDR2: LNHDA, SQIVND (reference sequence). The CDR3 has 14 residues. V was clipped by 6 bases and J by 4 bases; unmatched bases: 4. The CDR3 DNA is TGTGCCAGTAGAGCGGGACAGGGGGGCACTGAAGCTTTCTTT. Protein product: CASRAGQGGTEAFF.

The rearrangement links TRBV7-9 to TRBJ2-1; D is possibly TRBD1 (5 bases). V lost 1 base, J lost 13 bases, and 14 bases lay in between. The germline CDR1 and CDR2 sequences are SEHNR and FQNEAQ (reference sequence). This CDR3 spans 13 amino acids. The CDR3 sequence: CASSLGPTELQFF. CDR3 DNA: TGTGCCAGCAGCTTAGGCCCGACAGAGCTTCAGTTCTTC. Full variable domain (missing parts from reference TRBV7-9 and TRBJ2-1): DTGVSQNPRHKITKRGQNVTFRCDPISEHNRLYWYRQTLGQGPEFLTYFQNEAQLEKSRLLSDRFSAERPKGSFSTLEIQRTEQGDSAMYLCASSLGPTELQFFGPGTRLTVL.

This clone was recorded once. The chain uses TRBV4-3 and TRBJ2-2; D perhaps matches TRBD2 (5 bases). Germline V CDR1 and CDR2: LGHNA, YSLEER. V lost 0 bases and J lost 6, with 20 bases in between. The CDR3 spans 18 residues. CDR3 region: CASSQESQAEIFAGELFF. For the CDR3, the DNA is TGCGCCAGCAGCCAAGAATCCCAAGCGGAGATTTTCGCCGGGGAGCTGTTTTTT.

The chain carries TRBV28 and TRBJ2-6, with 8 positions matching TRBD1. The CDR3 sequence is 21 residues long. V trimming: 4 bases; J trimming: 0 bases; junction bases outside the gene matches: 17. Germline CDR1 MDHEN, CDR2 SYDVKM. The CDR3, as DNA: TGTGCCAGCAGTTCTTTTAGGGTGGACAGGGACCTATTCTCTGGGGCCAACGTCCTGACTTTC. It is translated as CASSSFRVDRDLFSGANVLTF.